This entry lists 19 T cell receptor beta chains sequenced from one sample in a study of blood T cell repertoires in COVID-19. Data came from immunoSEQ multiplex PCR; TCRdb stores just in-frame clones and leaves some out. The profile covers tens of thousands of clones, with approximately 79% appearing a single time and over 9% taken by the ten largest. The material sequenced was peripheral blood. The receptors here all came from a human donor in a cohort sampled during active COVID-19.

This chain connects TRBV10-3 to TRBJ2-7; TRBD2 agrees at 13 bases. CDR1 is ENHRY, CDR2 SYGVKD, per germline. With V trimmed by 2 bases and J by 0 bases, 7 bases remained unmatched. The CDR3 has 18 amino acids. Here the CDR3 DNA reads TGTGCCATCAGTGAGCCCGGGACTAGCGGGATTAGCTCCTACGAGCAGTACTTC. Amino acids: CAISEPGTSGISSYEQYF.

The rearrangement joins TRBV6-5 to TRBJ2-7; D is ambiguous. The CDR3 contains 13 residues. Deletions cut 0 bases from V and 4 bases from J, with 7 bases between. Per the germline V gene, CDR1 is MNHEY and CDR2 is SVGAGI. The CDR3 loop reads CASSYSNEYEQYF. In DNA, the CDR3 is TGTGCCAGCAGTTACTCGAACGAGTACGAGCAGTACTTC.

This chain links TRBV9 with TRBJ2-5; a possible D gene is TRBD1 (5 bases). There are 18 residues in the CDR3. The germline V gene encodes CDR1 SGDLS and CDR2 YYNGEE. V was trimmed by 0 bases and J by 4 bases, leaving 22 bases between them. This chain's CDR3 is CASSVGYGAGLTGETQYF. CDR3 nucleotide sequence: TGTGCCAGCAGCGTAGGTTATGGGGCAGGGTTAACGGGAGAGACCCAGTACTTC.

The genes are TRBV7-8 and TRBJ1-3; maybe TRBD1 (6 bases). CDR1 and CDR2 (germline): SGHVS, FQNEAQ. V was trimmed by 4 bases and J by 4 bases, leaving 17 bases between them. CDR3 size: 16 residues. The CDR3 bases are TGTGCCAGCAGCTCGGCCGGGGGGCGCGTCGGAAACACCATATATTTT. Protein: CASSSAGGRVGNTIYF.

This rearrangement joins TRBV4-3 to TRBJ1-1; weak D call: TRBD1 (6 bases). V was clipped by 1 base and J by 0 bases, with 12 bases between them. The CDR3 extends over 16 amino acids. Germline V CDR1 and CDR2: LGHNA, YSLEER. The CDR3 region has the DNA TGCGCCAGCAGCCAAGGAGGGGGACTACTGAACACTGAAGCTTTCTTT. Amino acids: CASSQGGGLLNTEAFF.

The genes are TRBV3-1 (or the pseudogene TRBV3-2) and TRBJ2-7, with TRBD2 matching 8 bases. Germline V gene data show CDR1 as LGHDT and CDR2 as YNNKEL (reference sequence). Trimming took 4 bases from V and 5 from J; bases not matched to a gene: 10. The CDR3 is 15 amino acids. The CDR3 reads CASSPIAGMRDEQYF. CDR3 bases: TGTGCCAGCAGCCCCATAGCGGGAATGCGGGACGAGCAGTACTTC.

The chain employs TRBV11-2 and TRBJ1-1; TRBD1 agrees at 8 bases. Per the germline V gene, CDR1 is SGHAT and CDR2 is FQNNGV. There are 16 residues in the CDR3. The ends lost 2 bases at V and 1 base at J; junction bases unmatched: 6. CDR3 DNA: TGTGCCAGCAGCTTATACCGACAGGGGAGGAACACTGAAGCTTTCTTT. Translation: CASSLYRQGRNTEAFF.

The gene calls are TRBV2 and TRBJ1-2; 7 bases fit TRBD1. V dropped 4 bases and J dropped 0; count of bases not matched to a gene: 5. The CDR3 is made up of 15 amino acids. Germline CDR1 SNHLY, CDR2 FYNNEI. This chain's CDR3 is CASSVQGVANYGYTF. In nucleotides, the CDR3 is TGTGCCAGCAGTGTTCAGGGGGTTGCTAACTATGGCTACACCTTC.

The V gene is TRBV12-5, the J gene TRBJ2-7, with D uncertain. The CDR3 spans 14 residues. Germline V CDR1 and CDR2: LGHNT, FRNRAP. V lost 4 bases and J 4 bases, leaving 14 bases between the germline ends. The CDR3: CASGSRPLLYEQYF. The CDR3 DNA reads as TGTGCTAGTGGTTCCCGTCCCCTCCTTTACGAGCAGTACTTC.

The V and J genes are TRBV10-1 and TRBJ2-2; 13 bases agree with TRBD2. The CDR3 runs 17 residues. Germline V gene lookup returns CDR1 WNHNN and CDR2 SYGVQD (reference sequence). The V gene end was trimmed by 1 base and the J gene end by 5 bases; junction bases not matched to a gene: 4. The CDR3 region is CASSEFGTSGTTGELFF. The CDR3 region has the DNA TGCGCCAGCAGTGAGTTTGGGACTAGCGGGACAACCGGGGAGCTGTTTTTT.

Only a few counts were recorded for this clone. The chain employs TRBV14 and TRBJ2-7; 8 bases are shared with TRBD2. Germline CDR1 reads SGHDN; CDR2 reads FVKESK. The CDR3 runs 13 residues. V trimming: 2 bases; J trimming: 11 bases; junction bases outside the gene matches: 8. The CDR3 reads CASSQSPGGFEYF. The CDR3 region has the DNA TGTGCCAGCAGCCAATCCCCGGGGGGGTTTGAGTACTTC.

This chain connects TRBV4-1 to TRBJ2-2; 8 bases are a match to TRBD2. The CDR3 spans 17 residues. Germline V gene data show CDR1 as MGHRA and CDR2 as YSYEKL. With V trimmed by 4 bases and J by 7 bases, 14 bases remained unmatched. The chain's CDR3 is CASSPGALAGINGELFF. The DNA of the CDR3 is TGCGCCAGCAGCCCAGGGGCGCTAGCGGGTATTAACGGGGAGCTGTTTTTT.

This chain joins TRBV7-8 and TRBJ1-3, with 8 bases that match TRBD1. J gave up 0 bases and V 0 bases, and 7 bases lay outside the gene matches. The CDR3 is 18 amino acids. CDR1 SGHVS and CDR2 FQNEAQ come from the germline V gene. The CDR3 nucleotides read TGTGCCAGCAGCTTAGCGACAGGGGCCCCAAGCTCTGGAAACACCATATATTTT. This encodes CASSLATGAPSSGNTIYF.

The rearrangement links TRBV5-4 to TRBJ1-1; 11 bases align to TRBD1. V shed 3 bases and J 5 bases; nucleotides not matched to a gene: 9. The germline V gene has CDR1 SGHNT and CDR2 YYREEE (reference sequence). The CDR3 consists of 16 residues. This CDR3 reads CASSYWTGGVWTEAFF. CDR3 sequence (DNA): TGTGCCAGCAGCTACTGGACAGGGGGCGTTTGGACTGAAGCTTTCTTT. Full variable domain (remainder filled in from reference TRBV5-4 and TRBJ1-1): ETGVTQSPTHLIKTRGQQVTLRCSSQSGHNTVSWYQQALGQGPQFIFQYYREEENGRGNFPPRFSGLQFPNYSSELNVNALELDDSALYLCASSYWTGGVWTEAFFGQGTRLTVV.

This chain links TRBV6-2 or TRBV6-3 with TRBJ2-7; 7 nucleotides line up with TRBD2. The CDR3 sequence is 15 residues long. V dropped 2 bases and J dropped 2; count of bases not matched to a gene: 6. Germline V lookup: CDR1 MNHEY, CDR2 SVGEGT. CDR3 amino acids: CASSYRPSGAYEQYF. The CDR3 DNA sequence: TGTGCCAGCAGTTACCGTCCTAGCGGAGCCTACGAGCAGTACTTC.

J is TRBJ1-2 and V is TRBV12-5, with TRBD1 matching over 7 bases. Germline trimming cut 6 bases from V and 2 bases from J; bases unmatched to any gene: 6. The CDR3 has 14 residues. Germline V CDR1 and CDR2: LGHNT, FRNRAP. CDR3 nucleotides: TGTGCTAGTGGGCCAGGACAGGTCAACTATGGCTACACCTTC. This gives the protein CASGPGQVNYGYTF.

The chain recombines TRBV27 with TRBJ2-1, with TRBD2 identical over 13 bases. The V gene end was trimmed by 4 bases and the J gene end by 2 bases; junction bases not matched to a gene: 11. From germline, CDR1 is MNHEY and CDR2 SMNVEV (reference sequence). The CDR3 has 19 residues. The CDR3, as DNA: TGTGCCAGCAGTTCCCTTGGACTAGCGGGAGCCCCCCCCTACAATGAGCAGTTCTTC. The encoded protein is CASSSLGLAGAPPYNEQFF.

The chain joins TRBV6-2 or TRBV6-3 to TRBJ1-5, with TRBD1 matching over 10 bases. The junction had 14 bases not matched to a gene; V was cut back by 0 bases and J by 3 bases. This CDR3 region has 20 residues. Germline CDR1 MNHEY, CDR2 SVGEGT. The CDR3 loop is CASSYSIKGRDRGINQPQHF. Written as DNA, the CDR3 is TGTGCCAGCAGTTACTCGATCAAAGGACGGGACAGGGGTATCAATCAGCCCCAGCATTTT.

Notes on this clone: This same CDR3 is encoded by further DNA sequences in the sample. The CDR3 here is CASSIGAGTLHF. CDR3 DNA sequence: TGTGCCAGTAGTATAGGCGCGGGAACCCTCCACTTT. The rearrangement joins TRBV19 to TRBJ1-6; no clear D. The V gene lost 1 base and the J gene lost 14 bases, with 9 bases spanning the gap. Germline CDR1 reads LNHDA; CDR2 reads SQIVND (reference sequence). The CDR3 length is 12 residues.